This passage covers 28 T cell receptor beta chains from one sample sequenced in a study of T cells after yellow fever vaccination. TCRdb reanalysed the 5' RACE reads using MiXCR and keeps one entry per CDR3 protein. The sample holds around 310,000 distinct CDR3 sequences; about 4% are singletons and the top ten take approximately 25%. Source: PBMCs, taken 5 days after the yellow fever booster vaccination. The receptor source for this set is a man between 18 and 29 years old who received the YFV17D yellow fever vaccine.

The table lists this clonotype with many counts. The genes are TRBV7-3 and TRBJ2-1; 7 bases match TRBD1. Trimming at V came to 0 bases and at J to 0 bases, leaving 8 bases not matched to a gene. CDR1 and CDR2 from the germline V gene are SGHTA and FQGTGA. The CDR3 totals 18 residues. CDR3 residues: CASSLTGGPPSSYNEQFF. The CDR3, as DNA: TGTGCCAGCAGCTTAACAGGGGGCCCTCCAAGCTCCTACAATGAGCAGTTCTTC.

This clonotype was recorded many times. This chain joins TRBV7-8 and TRBJ1-5; 7 bases line up with TRBD1. With 5 bases clipped from V and 0 bases from J, the junction kept 13 bases outside the gene matches. Germline-derived CDR1 and CDR2 are SGHVS and FQNEAQ. The CDR3 runs 18 residues. CDR3 DNA: TGTGCCAGCAGCAACCGGTGGGGCAGGGGGTATAGCAATCAGCCCCAGCATTTT. It yields the protein CASSNRWGRGYSNQPQHF.

This clonotype was detected a few times. This chain joins TRBV18 and TRBJ1-4; 8 bases line up with TRBD1. The CDR3 spans 16 residues. Per the germline V gene, CDR1 is KGHSH and CDR2 is LQKENI. V shed 6 bases and J 3 bases; nucleotides not matched to a gene: 9. The CDR3 bases are TGTGCCAGCTCTCTTCGACAGGGGTCGGCTAATGAAAAACTGTTTTTT. Translated, it gives CASSLRQGSANEKLFF.

This sequence joins TRBV5-1 and TRBJ2-7; 16 bases line up with TRBD2. The CDR3 is made up of 19 amino acids. Germline V gene data show CDR1 as SGHRS and CDR2 as YFSETQ. The ends lost 0 bases at V and 5 bases at J; junction bases unmatched: 11. CDR3 coding DNA: TGCGCCAGCAGCTTGGGAGTCAGGGGACTAGCGGGGGGGCGCGACGAGCAGTACTTC. As protein: CASSLGVRGLAGGRDEQYF.

This clonotype was counted a few times. The chain employs TRBV20-1 and TRBJ1-6, with unresolved D. Trimming pared 6 bases from V and 5 bases from J, leaving 14 bases between. Per germline, CDR1 DFQATT and CDR2 SNEGSKA (reference sequence). The CDR3 spans 14 residues. This CDR3 is CSAKTGSDNSPLHF. The CDR3 DNA follows: TGCAGTGCGAAAACCGGCAGCGATAATTCACCCCTCCACTTT.

This clonotype was recorded a few times. CDR3 DNA sequence: TGTGCCGGTAAAAAGTCGGCAGGGCTCGGCTATGGCTACACCTTC. Amino acids: CAGKKSAGLGYGYTF. The rearrangement uses TRBV19 and TRBJ1-2; TRBD1 might be the D (5 bases). The germline V and J ends were trimmed by 11 bases and 4 bases, with 23 bases remaining between them. The V gene's germline CDR1 is LNHDA and CDR2 SQIVND (reference sequence). The length of the CDR3 is 15 residues.

Comment on this clonotype: A much larger clone differs from this one at a single base, so this may be a read error. This chain links TRBV20-1 with TRBJ2-5; D is unresolved. Germline assignment: CDR1 DFQATT and CDR2 SNEGSKA (reference sequence). The CDR3 covers 13 residues. Trimming removed 3 bases from V and 8 bases from J, with 16 bases in between. The chain's CDR3 is CSARTGFWDTQYF. In DNA form, the CDR3 reads TGCAGTGCTAGGACGGGTTTTTGGGATACCCAGTACTTC.

V and J are TRBV20-1 and TRBJ2-3, with D possibly being TRBD1 (6 bases). CDR3 length equals 15 residues. Trimming removed 1 base from V and 3 bases from J, with 14 bases in between. In germline, CDR1 is DFQATT, CDR2 SNEGSKA (reference sequence). CDR3: CSARGRTAPTDTQYF. The CDR3 nucleotides read TGCAGTGCTAGAGGACGGACAGCTCCGACAGATACGCAGTATTTT.

This rearrangement joins TRBV6-5 to TRBJ1-6; tentative D call: TRBD1 (6 bases). There are 19 residues in the CDR3. CDR1 and CDR2 (germline): MNHEY, SVGAGI. V lost 0 bases to trimming and J lost 7 bases, with 22 bases between them. CDR3 bases: TGTGCCAGCAGTTACTCCCCGGGACACCTAATAAAGGGCAATTCACCCCTCCACTTT. Protein: CASSYSPGHLIKGNSPLHF.

Ten or more counts support this clonotype. V and J are TRBV20-1 and TRBJ2-7, with a tentative D call TRBD2 (6 bases). The CDR3 is made up of 12 amino acids. Germline CDR1 and CDR2: DFQATT and SNEGSKA (reference sequence). V dropped 6 bases and J dropped 5 bases, with 14 bases sitting between them. For the CDR3, the DNA is TGCAGTGCCGGACGGGGGACGAACGAGCAGTACGTC. Translated, it gives CSAGRGTNEQYV.

This clonotype was detected ten times or more. The chain has TRBV5-1 and TRBJ2-1; D gene ambiguous. The CDR3 runs to 13 residues. Germline CDR1 SGHRS, CDR2 YFSETQ. Trimming pared 1 base from V and 5 bases from J, leaving 7 bases between. The CDR3 nucleotides read TGCGCCAGCAGCTTGACCAGTAACAATGAGCAGTTCTTC. It yields the protein CASSLTSNNEQFF. The complete variable domain, with remaining parts taken from reference TRBV5-1 and TRBJ2-1, reads KAGVTQTPRYLIKTRGQQVTLSCSPISGHRSVSWYQQTPGQGLQFLFEYFSETQRNKGNFPGRFSGRQFSNSRSEMNVSTLELGDSALYLCASSLTSNNEQFFGPGTRLTVL.

This clonotype was recorded many times. The chain uses TRBV6-5 and TRBJ2-7; D uncertain. The ends were cut back, 5 bases at V and 3 bases at J, with 5 bases in the middle. The CDR3 has 11 amino acids. Per germline, CDR1 MNHEY and CDR2 SVGAGI. The CDR3 here is CASSDNYEQYF. For the CDR3, the DNA is TGTGCCAGCAGTGACAACTACGAGCAGTACTTC.

This sequence joins TRBV4-2 and TRBJ2-3; the match to TRBD2 covers 11 bases. The CDR3 length is 16 residues. J gave up 3 bases and V 1 base, and 3 bases lay outside the gene matches. In germline, CDR1 is LGHNA, CDR2 YNFKEQ. The DNA for the CDR3 is TGTGCCAGCAGCCAAGGCGTAGCGGGGGGGACAGATACGCAGTATTTT. It is translated as CASSQGVAGGTDTQYF.

This clonotype has a handful of counts. The rearrangement uses TRBV19 and TRBJ1-2; D unclear. Trimming took 3 bases from V and 6 from J, leaving 14 bases between them. The CDR3 runs to 14 residues. CDR1 is LNHDA, CDR2 SQIVND, per germline (reference sequence). CDR3 residues: CASSIAVAGDGYTF. The CDR3 DNA reads as TGTGCCAGTAGTATTGCGGTCGCGGGAGATGGCTACACCTTC. The entire variable domain, with the rest obtained from reference TRBV19 and TRBJ1-2, is as follows: DGGITQSPKYLFRKEGQNVTLSCEQNLNHDAMYWYRQDPGQGLRLIYYSQIVNDFQKGDIAEGYSVSREKKESFPLTVTSAQKNPTAFYLCASSIAVAGDGYTFGSGTRLTVV.

This chain links TRBV4-1 with TRBJ1-5; D may be TRBD1 (6 bases). Per the germline V gene, CDR1 is MGHRA and CDR2 is YSYEKL. Trimming stripped 3 bases from V and 4 bases from J, with 13 bases between. The CDR3 sequence is 15 residues long. The CDR3 DNA follows: TGCGCCAGCAGCCAGGGGGCCAGCGCTAATCAGCCCCAGCATTTT. Protein sequence: CASSQGASANQPQHF.

This clonotype was seen only a few times. The CDR3 DNA sequence: TGTGCCATCAAAGGGACGGGGGCAGTGGGGACTGAAGCTTTCTTT. Residues: CAIKGTGAVGTEAFF. V and J are TRBV10-3 and TRBJ1-1; D may be TRBD1 (6 bases). V gave up 7 bases and J gave up 5 bases, with 20 bases separating them. The CDR3 is 15 residues long. Per the germline V gene, CDR1 is ENHRY and CDR2 is SYGVKD.

Many counts were recorded for this clonotype. The rearrangement uses TRBV6-6 and TRBJ1-4; 9 bases line up with TRBD1. The CDR3 runs 14 residues. The germline V gene has CDR1 MNHNY and CDR2 SVGAGI (reference sequence). The junction had 7 bases not matched to a gene; V was cut back by 6 bases and J by 8 bases. As DNA, the CDR3 is TGTGCCAGCAGGCCGGGACAGGGTTACGAAAAACTGTTTTTT. Protein product: CASRPGQGYEKLFF.

This clonotype occurred a few times. The chain carries TRBV12-3 or TRBV12-4 and TRBJ1-1, with no clear D. V was clipped by 3 bases and J by 7 bases, with 15 bases between them. The length of the CDR3 is 14 residues. DNA for the CDR3: TGTGCCAGCAGTTTTGTGGGTTCCCCTGTTGAAGCTTTCTTT. Protein product: CASSFVGSPVEAFF.

This clonotype has only a few counts. The chain combines TRBV29-1 with TRBJ2-1; the D gene is possibly TRBD2 (7 bases). Trimming shortened V by 4 bases and J by 7 bases, and 20 bases separated the two germline ends. Germline-derived CDR1 and CDR2 are SQVTM and ANQGSEA. The length of the CDR3 is 15 residues. In DNA form, the CDR3 reads TGCAGCGTTGTTTGGGGGGCTAGCGGAAGGAATGAGCAGTTCTTC. Its translation is CSVVWGASGRNEQFF.

This clonotype was counted a few times. The genes are TRBV9 and TRBJ2-3; 9 bases align to TRBD2. The CDR3 length is 15 residues. The V segment lost 1 base and the J segment 3 bases; nucleotides outside the gene matches: 3. Germline CDR1 SGDLS, CDR2 YYNGEE. CDR3 sequence: CASSVQRGVTDTQYF. Here the CDR3 DNA reads TGTGCCAGCAGCGTACAGCGGGGGGTTACAGATACGCAGTATTTT.

This clonotype appeared many times. The genes are TRBV6-5 and TRBJ2-3, with a tentative D call TRBD2 (7 bases). Germline V gene sequence: CDR1 MNHEY, CDR2 SVGAGI. The CDR3 is 14 amino acids. Trimming removed 4 bases at V and 1 base at J, with 9 bases between. DNA for the CDR3: TGTGCCAGCAGTTGGCGGGGGCGCACAGATACGCAGTATTTT. Protein: CASSWRGRTDTQYF.

This clonotype was picked up a small number of times. The chain recombines TRBV20-1 with TRBJ2-7; D remains ambiguous. Germline V gene sequence: CDR1 DFQATT, CDR2 SNEGSKA (reference sequence). This CDR3 is built from 14 residues. CDR3 DNA: TGCAGCGCAAACCGTGGCGATTCCGGATACGAGCAGTACTTC. Protein product: CSANRGDSGYEQYF.

Only a few counts were recorded for this clonotype. The chain has TRBV28 and TRBJ2-3; 9 bases line up with TRBD2. The V gene end was trimmed by 1 base and the J gene end by 1 base; junction bases not matched to a gene: 12. CDR3 length equals 19 residues. CDR1 is MDHEN, CDR2 SYDVKM, per germline. CDR3 sequence (DNA): TGTGCCAGCAGTTTATTGAGGCGGCGGGGGGGCCGGGGCACAGATACGCAGTATTTT. Its protein product is CASSLLRRRGGRGTDTQYF.

The gene calls are TRBV5-1 and TRBJ2-1, with D possibly TRBD1 on 5 matching bases. Germline V CDR1 and CDR2: SGHRS, YFSETQ. With 1 base removed from V and 2 bases from J, the gap between germline ends came to 10 bases. The CDR3 loop spans 15 amino acids. The CDR3, as DNA: TGCGCCAGCAGCTTGCCAGGGTCTCCCTACAATGAGCAGTTCTTC. Residues: CASSLPGSPYNEQFF.

In its sample, this clonotype was seen many times. This rearrangement joins TRBV12-3 or TRBV12-4 to TRBJ2-3, with D possibly TRBD2 on 6 matching bases. There are 15 residues in the CDR3. Trimming pared 5 bases from V and 0 bases from J, leaving 12 bases between. The CDR3 DNA reads TGTGCCAGCAGTACCGGGACTCGGAGCACAGATACGCAGTATTTT. Its protein product is CASSTGTRSTDTQYF.

At least ten counts were recorded for this clonotype. The V and J genes are TRBV4-2 and TRBJ1-2; 9 bases are a match to TRBD1. CDR1 is LGHNA, CDR2 YNFKEQ, per germline. V dropped 0 bases and J dropped 8; count of bases not matched to a gene: 13. This CDR3 spans 17 amino acids. The CDR3 coding sequence is TGTGCCAGCAGCCAAGATCCACCGATGGGACAGGGAATAGGCTACACCTTC. Translated, it gives CASSQDPPMGQGIGYTF.

This clonotype appeared many times. V is TRBV6-5 and J is TRBJ2-5; D uncertain. Germline V gene sequence: CDR1 MNHEY, CDR2 SVGAGI. This CDR3 region has 13 residues. Between the trimmed V and J ends, which lost 1 base and 5 bases, there was a span of 8 bases. The CDR3 coding sequence is TGTGCCAGCAGTTACTTCCTAGACGAGACCCAGTACTTC. Translated, it gives CASSYFLDETQYF.

This clonotype was counted only a few times. The rearrangement uses TRBV5-6 and TRBJ2-5; D may be TRBD2 (7 bases). V was pared by 3 bases and J by 5 bases, with 14 bases between. From germline, CDR1 is SGHDT and CDR2 YYEEEE. The CDR3 has 14 amino acids. CDR3 residues: CASSSTEGGETQYF. As DNA, the CDR3 is TGTGCCAGCAGCTCCACCGAGGGGGGGGAGACCCAGTACTTC.